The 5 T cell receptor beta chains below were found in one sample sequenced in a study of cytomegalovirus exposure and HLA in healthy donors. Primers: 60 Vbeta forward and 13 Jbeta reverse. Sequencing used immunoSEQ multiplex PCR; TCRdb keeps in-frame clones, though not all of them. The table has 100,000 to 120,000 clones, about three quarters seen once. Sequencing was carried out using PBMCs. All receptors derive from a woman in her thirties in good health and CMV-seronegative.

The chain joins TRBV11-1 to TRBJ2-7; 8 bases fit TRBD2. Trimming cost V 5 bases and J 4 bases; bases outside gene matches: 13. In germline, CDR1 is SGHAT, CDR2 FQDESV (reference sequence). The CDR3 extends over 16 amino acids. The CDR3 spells CASSLISGVIMYEQYF. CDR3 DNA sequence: TGTGCCAGCAGCCTGATTAGCGGGGTAATTATGTACGAGCAGTACTTC.

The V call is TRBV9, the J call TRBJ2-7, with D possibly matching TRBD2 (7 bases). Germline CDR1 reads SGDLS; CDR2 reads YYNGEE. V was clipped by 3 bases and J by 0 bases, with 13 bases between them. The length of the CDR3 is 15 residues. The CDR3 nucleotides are TGTGCCAGCAGCGAGGGGGGGACGGCCTCCTACGAGCAGTACTTC. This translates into CASSEGGTASYEQYF.

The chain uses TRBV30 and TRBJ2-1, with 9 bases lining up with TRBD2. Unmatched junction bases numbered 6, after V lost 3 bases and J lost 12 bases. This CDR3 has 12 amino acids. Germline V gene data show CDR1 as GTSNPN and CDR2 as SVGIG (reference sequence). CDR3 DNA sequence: TGTGCCTGGAGCTCGAGCGGGAGGCGGCAGTTCTTC. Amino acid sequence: CAWSSSGRRQFF.

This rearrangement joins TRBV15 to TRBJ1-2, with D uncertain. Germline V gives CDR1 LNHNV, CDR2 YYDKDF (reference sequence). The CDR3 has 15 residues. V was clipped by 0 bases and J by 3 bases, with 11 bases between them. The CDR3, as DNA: TGTGCCACCAGCAGAGATTCAGGAAGCTACTATGGCTACACCTTC. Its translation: CATSRDSGSYYGYTF. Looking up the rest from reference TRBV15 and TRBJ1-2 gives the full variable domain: DAMVIQNPRYQVTQFGKPVTLSCSQTLNHNVMYWYQQKSSQAPKLLFHYYDKDFNNEADTPDNFQSRRPNTSFCFLDIRSPGLGDTAMYLCATSRDSGSYYGYTFGSGTRLTVV.

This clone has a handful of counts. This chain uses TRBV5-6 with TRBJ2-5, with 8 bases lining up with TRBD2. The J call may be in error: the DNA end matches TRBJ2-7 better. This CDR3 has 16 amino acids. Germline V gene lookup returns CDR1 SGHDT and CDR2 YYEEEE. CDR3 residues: CASSLWLLAGTYEQYF. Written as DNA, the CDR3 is TGTGCCAGCAGCTTGTGGCTTCTAGCGGGTACCTACGAGCAGTACTTC.